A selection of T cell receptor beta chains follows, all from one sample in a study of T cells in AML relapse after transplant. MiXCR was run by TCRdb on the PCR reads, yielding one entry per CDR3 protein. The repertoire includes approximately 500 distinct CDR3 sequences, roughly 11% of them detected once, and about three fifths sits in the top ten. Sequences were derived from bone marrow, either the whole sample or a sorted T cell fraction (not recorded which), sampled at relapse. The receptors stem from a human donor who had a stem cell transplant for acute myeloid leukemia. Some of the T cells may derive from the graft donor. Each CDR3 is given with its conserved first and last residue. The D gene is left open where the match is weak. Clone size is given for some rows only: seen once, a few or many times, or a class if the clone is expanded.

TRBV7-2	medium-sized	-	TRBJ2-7	CASSLASEPFSEQYF	TGTGCCAGCAGCTTAGCCTCCGAGCCATTTAGCGAGCAGTACTTC
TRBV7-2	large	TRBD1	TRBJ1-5	CASSPGGARQPQHF	TGTGCCAGCAGCCCAGGGGGCGCGAGACAGCCCCAGCATTTT
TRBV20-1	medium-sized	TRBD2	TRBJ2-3	CSAYSAGGPDTQYF	TGCAGTGCCTATTCAGCGGGGGGGCCAGATACGCAGTATTTT
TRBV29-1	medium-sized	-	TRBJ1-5	CSVEDRAVGQPQHF	TGCAGCGTTGAAGACAGGGCGGTGGGTCAGCCCCAGCATTTT
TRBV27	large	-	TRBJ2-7	CASSLAQTYEQYF	TGTGCCAGCAGTTTAGCTCAGACCTACGAGCAGTACTTC
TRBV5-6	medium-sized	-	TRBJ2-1	CASSRRERGNEQFF	TGTGCCAGCAGCCGCCGGGAGAGAGGGAATGAGCAGTTCTTC
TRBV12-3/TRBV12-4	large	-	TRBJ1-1	CASSFRGENTEAFF	TGTGCCAGCAGTTTCAGGGGAGAGAACACTGAAGCTTTCTTT
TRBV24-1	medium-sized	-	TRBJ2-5	CATSDGPQETQYF	TGTGCCACCAGTGATGGGCCCCAAGAGACCCAGTACTTC
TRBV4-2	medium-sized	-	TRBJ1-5	CASSPEVSGVNQPQHF	TGTGCCAGCAGCCCAGAGGTTTCAGGAGTCAATCAGCCCCAGCATTTT
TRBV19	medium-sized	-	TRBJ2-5	CASSPPTKETQYF	TGTGCCAGTAGCCCCCCCACAAAGGAGACCCAGTACTTC
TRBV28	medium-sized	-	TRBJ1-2	CASSPRDPSIVKSGYTF	TGTGCCAGCAGTCCCAGGGACCCGAGTATAGTAAAGTCGGGCTACACCTTC
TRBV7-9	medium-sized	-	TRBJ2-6	CASSFADTLANVLTF	TGTGCCAGCAGCTTCGCCGATACCCTAGCCAACGTCCTGACTTTC
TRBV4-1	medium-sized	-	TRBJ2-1	CASSQSVGSSYNEQFF	TGCGCCAGCAGCCAATCCGTTGGAAGCTCCTACAATGAGCAGTTCTTC
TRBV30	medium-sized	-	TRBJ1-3	CAWSFAVISGNTIYF	TGTGCCTGGAGTTTCGCGGTTATCTCTGGAAACACCATATATTTT
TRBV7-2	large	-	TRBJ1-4	CASSYWGPNEKLFF	TGTGCCAGCAGTTACTGGGGGCCTAATGAAAAACTGTTTTTT
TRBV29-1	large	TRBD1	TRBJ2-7	CSVELTGREQYF	TGCAGCGTTGAGTTGACAGGGCGCGAGCAGTACTTC
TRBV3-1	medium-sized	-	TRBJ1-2	CASSLTVDYGYTF	TGTGCCAGCAGCCTAACAGTGGACTATGGCTACACCTTC
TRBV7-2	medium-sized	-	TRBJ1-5	CASSLASGANQPQHF	TGTGCCAGCAGCTTAGCATCAGGAGCCAATCAGCCCCAGCATTTT
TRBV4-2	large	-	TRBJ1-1	CASSQDWGSEAFF	TGTGCCAGCAGCCAAGATTGGGGGTCTGAAGCTTTCTTT
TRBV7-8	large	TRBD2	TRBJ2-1	CASSLGGSGSYNEQFF	TGTGCCAGCAGCTTAGGTGGTAGCGGGAGCTACAATGAGCAGTTCTTC
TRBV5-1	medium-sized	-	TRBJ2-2	CASREHDTGELFF	TGCGCCAGCAGAGAACACGACACCGGGGAGCTGTTTTTT
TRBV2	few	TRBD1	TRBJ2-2	CASRSGTANTGELFF	TGTGCCAGCAGATCCGGGACAGCTAACACCGGGGAGCTGTTTTTT
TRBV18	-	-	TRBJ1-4	CASSPRAQGGEKLFF	TGTGCCAGCTCACCACGGGCACAGGGTGGCGAAAAACTGTTTTTT
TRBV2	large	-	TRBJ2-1	CASSEDTWGEQFF	TGTGCCAGCAGTGAGGACACCTGGGGTGAGCAGTTCTTC
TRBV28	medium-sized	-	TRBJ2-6	CASSLEPGSGANVLTF	TGTGCCAGCAGTTTAGAGCCCGGGTCCGGGGCCAACGTCCTGACTTTC
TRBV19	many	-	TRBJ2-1	CASMTTYNEQFF	TGTGCCAGTATGACAACTTACAATGAGCAGTTCTTC
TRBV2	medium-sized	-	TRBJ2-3	CATSKGSLTDTQYF	TGTGCCACCTCGAAAGGGAGCCTTACAGATACGCAGTATTTT
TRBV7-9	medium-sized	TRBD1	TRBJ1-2	CASSDRGPNYGYTF	TGTGCCAGCAGCGACAGGGGGCCCAACTATGGCTACACCTTC
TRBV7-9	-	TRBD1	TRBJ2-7	CASSLAGTGYKQHF	TGTGCCAGCAGCTTAGCGGGGACAGGCTACAAGCAGCACTTC
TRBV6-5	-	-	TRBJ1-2	CASRSTNSDPYTF	TGTGCCAGCAGATCTACGAACAGTGACCCCTACACCTTC
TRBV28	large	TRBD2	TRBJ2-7	CASSFRAGLAALYSYEQYF	TGTGCCAGCAGCTTTCGGGCTGGGCTAGCGGCTCTATACTCCTACGAGCAGTACTTC
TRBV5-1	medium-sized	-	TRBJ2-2	CASSKSIDSPNTGELFF	TGCGCCAGCAGCAAATCCATCGACAGCCCGAACACCGGGGAGCTGTTTTTT
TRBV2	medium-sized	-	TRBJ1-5	CASSPILEQPQHF	TGTGCCAGCAGCCCCATTCTAGAACAGCCCCAGCATTTT
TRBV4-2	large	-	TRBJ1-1	CASSQPGVPEAFF	TGTGCCAGCAGCCAACCGGGGGTACCTGAAGCTTTCTTT
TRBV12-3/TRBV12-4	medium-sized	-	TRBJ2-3	CASSFGGAGDTQYF	TGTGCCAGCAGTTTTGGGGGGGCCGGAGATACGCAGTATTTT
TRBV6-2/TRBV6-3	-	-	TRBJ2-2	CASRELASAKTGELFF	TGTGCCAGCAGAGAGCTAGCGAGCGCGAAGACTGGGGAGCTGTTTTTT
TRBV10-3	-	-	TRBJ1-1	CAISGGTEQFFGPGGRTEAFF	-
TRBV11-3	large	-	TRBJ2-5	CASSRISGIQETQYF	TGTGCCAGCAGCCGAATTTCGGGGATCCAAGAGACCCAGTACTTC
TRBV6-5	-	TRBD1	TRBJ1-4	CASSLSRGWANEKLFF	TGTGCCAGCAGTTTGAGCAGGGGGTGGGCTAATGAAAAACTGTTTTTT
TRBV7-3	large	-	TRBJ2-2	CASSLLGAGELFF	TGTGCCAGCAGCTTGCTAGGGGCCGGGGAGCTGTTTTTT
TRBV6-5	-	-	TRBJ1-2	CASPRWGGEGYTF	TGTGCCAGCCCTAGGTGGGGCGGCGAAGGCTACACCTTC
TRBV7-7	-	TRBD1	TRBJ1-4	CASSPRTGGDEKLFF	TGTGCCAGCAGCCCCCGGACAGGGGGAGACGAAAAACTGTTTTTT
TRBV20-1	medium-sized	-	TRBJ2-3	CSAPDSADTQYF	TGCAGTGCTCCTGATAGCGCAGATACGCAGTATTTT
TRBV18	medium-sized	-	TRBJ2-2	CASSPPAGPTGELFF	TGTGCCAGCTCACCACCGGCAGGGCCCACCGGGGAGCTGTTTTTT
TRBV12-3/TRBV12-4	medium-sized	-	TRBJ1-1	CASRSIGTEAFF	TGTGCCAGCAGGTCCATTGGCACTGAAGCTTTCTTT
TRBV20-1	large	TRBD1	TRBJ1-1	CSAHSGQGHTEAFF	TGCAGTGCTCACTCGGGACAGGGACACACTGAAGCTTTCTTT
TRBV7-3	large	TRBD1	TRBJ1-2	CASSLTPGQIYGYTF	TGTGCCAGCAGCTTAACGCCGGGACAGATCTATGGCTACACCTTC
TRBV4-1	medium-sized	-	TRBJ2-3	CASSLMVASDTSTDTQYF	TGCGCCAGCAGCCTTATGGTAGCTAGCGACACTAGCACAGATACGCAGTATTTT
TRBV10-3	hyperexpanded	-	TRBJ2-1	CAISSGNEQFF	TGTGCCATCTCATCCGGTAATGAGCAGTTCTTC
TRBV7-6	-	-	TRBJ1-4	CASSLVDRGKLFF	TGTGCCAGCAGCTTAGTGGACCGAGGAAAACTGTTTTTT
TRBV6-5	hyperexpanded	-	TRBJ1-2	CASGRWLGYGYTF	TGTGCCAGCGGGAGGTGGTTGGGCTATGGCTACACCTTC
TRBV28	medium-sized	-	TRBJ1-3	CASSLYGTGTGNTIYF	TGTGCCAGCAGTTTATACGGAACAGGGACTGGAAACACCATATATTTT